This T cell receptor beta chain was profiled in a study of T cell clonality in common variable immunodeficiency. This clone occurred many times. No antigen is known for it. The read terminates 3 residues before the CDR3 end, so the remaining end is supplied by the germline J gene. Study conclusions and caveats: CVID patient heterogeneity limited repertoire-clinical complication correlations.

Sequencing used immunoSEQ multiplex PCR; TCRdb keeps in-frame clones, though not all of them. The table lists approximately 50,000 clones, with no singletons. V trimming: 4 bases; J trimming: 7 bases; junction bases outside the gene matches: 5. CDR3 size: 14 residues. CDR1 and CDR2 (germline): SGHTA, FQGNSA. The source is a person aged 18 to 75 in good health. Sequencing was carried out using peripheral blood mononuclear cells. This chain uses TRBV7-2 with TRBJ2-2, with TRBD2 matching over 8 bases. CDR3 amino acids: CASSSSGSVGELFF. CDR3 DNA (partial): TGTGCCAGCAGCTCAAGCGGGAGCGTCGGGGAG.